A single sample gave rise to the 30 T cell receptor beta chains below, sequenced in a study of cytomegalovirus exposure and HLA in healthy donors (dated by TCRdb to about 2017). Library method: the immunoSEQ multiplex PCR assay. For the multiplex PCR, a mixture combining 60 forward primers for TCR Vbeta segments and 13 reverse primers for TCR Jbeta segments was used. TCRdb's version of the immuneACCESS table is confined to in-frame rearrangements and falls short of the full clone set. An unresolved V gene accounts for under half of the shortfall where checked; the remainder is of unknown origin. The sample profile shows around 190,000 clones; 70% to 80% of them were found once. The ten top clones hold about 4.4% of the sample. Sequencing was performed on PBMCs. Source of these receptors: a woman aged 25 to 39 in good health and CMV-seropositive.

The V and J genes are TRBV6-5 and TRBJ2-3, with 8 nucleotides matching TRBD1. J was trimmed by 1 base and V by 7 bases; bases with no gene match: 7. Germline-derived CDR1 and CDR2 are MNHEY and SVGAGI. The CDR3 has 15 residues. The CDR3 DNA reads as TGTGCCAGCAATCTCGGACAGGGTGGCACAGATACGCAGTATTTT. Encoded protein: CASNLGQGGTDTQYF.

The chain carries TRBV4-3 and TRBJ2-3; D may be TRBD2 (5 bases). Deletions cut 0 bases from V and 4 bases from J, with 14 bases between. Germline V CDR1 and CDR2: LGHNA, YSLEER. The CDR3 runs 16 residues. DNA of the CDR3: TGCGCCAGCAGCCAAGACTTTTATGCCGGGGCAGATACGCAGTATTTT. It codes for CASSQDFYAGADTQYF.

This sequence joins TRBV9 and TRBJ1-2; weak D call: TRBD1 (5 bases). CDR3 length equals 14 residues. The V end was cut by 3 bases, the J end by 6 bases, with 15 bases between. Germline CDR1 reads SGDLS; CDR2 reads YYNGEE. The CDR3 spells CASSDPPQDDGYTF. For the CDR3, the DNA is TGTGCCAGCAGCGATCCCCCACAGGACGATGGCTACACCTTC.

The chain combines TRBV10-3 with TRBJ1-1; TRBD1 is a possible D gene (5 bases). The V gene lost 4 bases and the J gene lost 1 base, with 7 bases spanning the gap. CDR1 is ENHRY and CDR2 is SYGVKD in the germline V gene. The CDR3 has 13 residues. The chain's CDR3 is CAISGQWNTEAFF. The CDR3 DNA sequence: TGTGCCATCAGTGGACAGTGGAACACTGAAGCTTTCTTT.

This clone was recorded only once. The chain is built from TRBV2 and TRBJ1-1; D is ambiguous. The CDR3 loop spans 13 amino acids. V dropped 5 bases and J dropped 3 bases, with 10 bases sitting between them. Germline-derived CDR1 and CDR2 are SNHLY and FYNNEI. CDR3 sequence reads: CASSTNMDTEAFF. DNA of the CDR3: TGTGCCAGCAGTACGAACATGGACACTGAAGCTTTCTTT. The whole variable domain, remainder taken from reference TRBV2 and TRBJ1-1, is EPEVTQTPSHQVTQMGQEVILRCVPISNHLYFYWYRQILGQKVEFLVSFYNNEISEKSEIFDDQFSVERPDGSNFTLKIRSTKLEDSAMYFCASSTNMDTEAFFGQGTRLTVV.

The CDR3 here is CASRETGNTEAFF. CDR3 DNA sequence: TGTGCCAGCAGGGAGACAGGGAACACTGAAGCTTTCTTT. V usage is TRBV7-2 and J usage is TRBJ1-1; perhaps TRBD1 as D (6 bases). The CDR3 is made up of 13 amino acids. CDR1 is SGHTA and CDR2 is FQGNSA in the germline V gene. V was trimmed by 6 bases and J by 1 base, leaving 9 bases between them.

This clone has only a few counts. The chain couples TRBV7-8 to TRBJ1-2, with 8 bases lining up with TRBD1. V dropped 2 bases and J dropped 4; count of bases not matched to a gene: 3. The germline CDR1 and CDR2 sequences are SGHVS and FQNEAQ. There are 14 residues in the CDR3. Written as DNA, the CDR3 is TGTGCCAGCAGCTTAAACAGGGGGTCCTATGGCTACACCTTC. It encodes CASSLNRGSYGYTF.

The chain uses TRBV9 and TRBJ2-2, with TRBD2 matching over 8 bases. From germline, CDR1 is SGDLS and CDR2 YYNGEE. There are 14 residues in the CDR3. Trimming cost V 1 base and J 6 bases; bases outside gene matches: 2. CDR3 residues: CASSVTREAGELFF. As DNA, the CDR3 is TGTGCCAGCAGCGTAACGCGGGAGGCCGGGGAGCTGTTTTTT.

The chain has TRBV5-5 and TRBJ1-1; 8 nucleotides line up with TRBD1. The CDR3 length is 15 residues. Germline trimming cut 4 bases from V and 4 bases from J; bases unmatched to any gene: 9. Germline-derived CDR1 and CDR2 are SGHKS and YYEKEE (reference sequence). The CDR3 DNA is TGTGCCAGCAGCCTCGCAGGACAGGGCGGCACTGAAGCTTTCTTT. Encoded protein: CASSLAGQGGTEAFF.

V usage is TRBV7-2 and J usage is TRBJ2-7; maybe TRBD1 (6 bases). The length of the CDR3 is 17 residues. CDR1 is SGHTA and CDR2 is FQGNSA in the germline V gene. V was cut by 0 bases and J by 3 bases, with 18 bases left in between. The CDR3 protein is CASSLAQGRRYYYEQYF. As DNA, the CDR3 is TGTGCCAGCAGCTTAGCACAGGGAAGACGCTACTACTACGAGCAGTACTTC. Using reference TRBV7-2 and TRBJ2-7 for the parts outside the CDR3, the full variable domain is GAGVSQSPSNKVTEKGKDVELRCDPISGHTALYWYRQSLGQGLEFLIYFQGNSAPDKSGLPSDRFSAERTGGSVSTLTIQRTQQEDSAVYLCASSLAQGRRYYYEQYFGPGTRLTVT.

This sequence joins TRBV5-4 and TRBJ2-5; TRBD2 matches 10 bases. Trimming removed 1 base from V and 4 bases from J; junction bases left unmatched: 7. This CDR3 spans 16 amino acids. The germline V gene has CDR1 SGHNT and CDR2 YYREEE (reference sequence). This CDR3 reads CASSLNRASGRETQYF. In DNA, the CDR3 is TGTGCCAGCAGCTTGAATCGGGCTAGCGGGAGAGAGACCCAGTACTTC.

V is TRBV9 and J is TRBJ2-1; D might be TRBD2 (5 bases). CDR1 SGDLS and CDR2 YYNGEE come from the germline V gene. Trimming cost V 3 bases and J 4 bases, with 11 bases left between them. There are 14 residues in the CDR3. The CDR3 here is CASSDGVEYNEQFF. Written as DNA, the CDR3 is TGTGCCAGCAGCGACGGGGTTGAGTACAATGAGCAGTTCTTC.

This chain joins TRBV6-4 and TRBJ1-1; 7 nucleotides line up with TRBD1. Germline V gene data show CDR1 as MRHNA and CDR2 as SNTAGT. The CDR3 covers 14 residues. After removal of 5 bases from V and 4 bases from J, the junction contained 7 bases not matched to a gene. CDR3 nucleotides: TGTGCCAGCAGTCCCGCAGGGGGTGCCACTGAAGCTTTCTTT. It yields the protein CASSPAGGATEAFF.

The chain carries TRBV4-3 and TRBJ2-7; a possible D gene is TRBD2 (5 bases). The CDR3 is 13 residues long. Looked up from germline, CDR1 is LGHNA and CDR2 is YSLEER. The V end was cut by 4 bases, the J end by 5 bases, with 12 bases between. The CDR3 protein is CASSPRGAHEQYF. DNA for the CDR3: TGCGCCAGCAGCCCACGGGGAGCGCACGAGCAGTACTTC.

The chain links TRBV4-3 to TRBJ1-1, with D possibly TRBD1 on 5 matching bases. V was cut by 0 bases and J by 5 bases, with 10 bases left in between. The CDR3 consists of 14 residues. Germline V CDR1 and CDR2: LGHNA, YSLEER. CDR3 amino acids: CASSQDSRGTEAFF. CDR3 coding DNA: TGCGCCAGCAGCCAAGATTCACGGGGGACTGAAGCTTTCTTT.

The chain joins TRBV4-3 to TRBJ2-7; a possible D gene is TRBD1 (5 bases). Trimming took off 0 bases at V and 11 bases at J, with 14 bases between the two ends. This CDR3 is built from 13 residues. Germline CDR1 and CDR2: LGHNA and YSLEER. CDR3 nucleotides: TGCGCCAGCAGCCAAGATAGAGGACAACCCGAGTACTTC. Translated, it gives CASSQDRGQPEYF.

The V call is TRBV29-1, the J call TRBJ2-7, with 7 nucleotides matching TRBD1. With V trimmed by 4 bases and J by 3 bases, 6 bases remained unmatched. Germline V CDR1 and CDR2: SQVTM, ANQGSEA. The CDR3 runs 13 residues. In DNA, the CDR3 is TGCAGCGTTGGGCCGACAGGGAACTACGAGCAGTACTTC. Its translation is CSVGPTGNYEQYF.

The chain couples TRBV11-3 to TRBJ2-3; 9 bases match TRBD1. The CDR3 has 15 residues. Looked up from germline, CDR1 is SGHNT and CDR2 is YENEEA. Trimming at V came to 5 bases and at J to 4 bases, leaving 7 bases not matched to a gene. In nucleotides, the CDR3 is TGTGCCAGCAGCACCCGGACAGGGGCGTCAGATACGCAGTATTTT. Amino acid sequence: CASSTRTGASDTQYF.

The rearrangement links TRBV7-2 to TRBJ2-5; D gene unclear. The CDR3 extends over 13 amino acids. Germline assignment: CDR1 SGHTA and CDR2 FQGNSA. The germline V and J ends were trimmed by 4 bases and 7 bases, with 13 bases remaining between them. CDR3 in amino acids: CASSSVRSGTQYF. The DNA of the CDR3 is TGTGCCAGCAGCTCGGTGCGCTCGGGGACCCAGTACTTC.

This chain uses TRBV7-9 with TRBJ2-1, with a tentative D call TRBD1 (6 bases). Trimming pared 1 base from V and 2 bases from J, leaving 12 bases between. Germline V gene sequence: CDR1 SEHNR, CDR2 FQNEAQ (reference sequence). The CDR3 has 16 amino acids. CDR3 DNA: TGTGCCAGCAGCTTAGTTGGCAGGACAGCCTACAATGAGCAGTTCTTC. It is translated as CASSLVGRTAYNEQFF.

This chain connects TRBV6-1 to TRBJ2-7; D might be TRBD1 (6 bases). The CDR3 has 14 amino acids. V shed 7 bases and J shed 0 bases, with 13 bases lying between them. The V gene's germline CDR1 is MNHNS and CDR2 SASEGT. The CDR3 DNA is TGTGCCAGCAATTACAGGGATCTCTCCTACGAGCAGTACTTC. It translates to CASNYRDLSYEQYF.

This chain links TRBV13 with TRBJ1-1; 11 bases match TRBD1. The junction had 18 bases not matched to a gene; V was cut back by 4 bases and J by 8 bases. Germline V gene data show CDR1 as PRHDT and CDR2 as FYEKMQ (reference sequence). The CDR3 has 18 residues. The CDR3 is CASSYIGVAGQGEREAFF. The CDR3 region has the DNA TGTGCCAGCAGCTACATAGGGGTTGCGGGACAGGGGGAAAGGGAAGCTTTCTTT.

The J gene is TRBJ2-2, the V gene TRBV7-9; D ambiguous. The length of the CDR3 is 12 residues. CDR1 is SEHNR, CDR2 FQNEAQ, per germline (reference sequence). Trimming stripped 5 bases from V and 8 bases from J, with 9 bases between. The DNA for the CDR3 is TGTGCCAGCAGCCTTGCGAGGGGGGAGCTGTTTTTT. This sequence encodes CASSLARGELFF.

J is TRBJ2-7 and V is TRBV7-6, with D perhaps matching TRBD1 (6 bases). Germline V gene data show CDR1 as SGHVS and CDR2 as FNYEAQ. CDR3 size: 16 residues. V gave up 5 bases and J gave up 0 bases, with 17 bases separating them. CDR3 residues: CASSAPSGVSSYEQYF. CDR3 sequence (DNA): TGTGCCAGCAGCGCCCCTTCAGGGGTAAGCTCCTACGAGCAGTACTTC.

The chain employs TRBV4-3 and TRBJ1-4, with D hard to call. Between the trimmed V and J ends, which lost 0 bases and 0 bases, there was a span of 5 bases. The CDR3 has 15 amino acids. Per the germline V gene, CDR1 is LGHNA and CDR2 is YSLEER. CDR3 region: CASSQDRATNEKLFF. The CDR3 DNA reads as TGCGCCAGCAGCCAAGATCGGGCAACTAATGAAAAACTGTTTTTT.

The genes are TRBV5-1 and TRBJ1-2, with D maybe TRBD1 (6 bases). The germline V gene has CDR1 SGHRS and CDR2 YFSETQ. CDR3 length: 14 residues. V lost 5 bases, J lost 0 bases, and 11 bases lay in between. For the CDR3, the DNA is TGCGCCAGCAGTTGGGACAACACTAACTATGGCTACACCTTC. It translates to CASSWDNTNYGYTF.

The V and J genes are TRBV5-4 and TRBJ2-1; TRBD2 matches 11 bases. J was trimmed by 9 bases and V by 4 bases; bases with no gene match: 3. The CDR3 totals 13 residues. Looked up from germline, CDR1 is SGHNT and CDR2 is YYREEE (reference sequence). For the CDR3, the DNA is TGTGCCAGCAGCCTGGGACTAGCGGCTGAGCAGTTCTTC. Protein: CASSLGLAAEQFF.

The chain carries TRBV5-1 and TRBJ1-1, with D perhaps TRBD1 (6 bases). This CDR3 spans 13 amino acids. Trimming cost V 5 bases and J 1 base, with 9 bases left between them. Germline values: CDR1 SGHRS, CDR2 YFSETQ. The CDR3 DNA reads as TGCGCCAGCAGGACAGGCCCGAACACTGAAGCTTTCTTT. This sequence encodes CASRTGPNTEAFF.

The chain combines TRBV27 with TRBJ2-7; 9 bases match TRBD1. This CDR3 comprises 14 residues. Germline V lookup: CDR1 MNHEY, CDR2 SMNVEV (reference sequence). J was trimmed by 1 base and V by 3 bases; bases with no gene match: 1. The CDR3 nucleotides read TGTGCCAGCAGTTTTGGGACAGGGTCCTACGAGCAGTACTTC. Protein product: CASSFGTGSYEQYF.

The J gene is TRBJ2-5, the V gene TRBV15; 9 bases line up with TRBD2. Germline trimming cut 8 bases from V and 2 bases from J; bases unmatched to any gene: 9. This CDR3 contains 15 residues. CDR1 and CDR2 from the germline V gene are LNHNV and YYDKDF (reference sequence). DNA for the CDR3: TGTGCCACCCTCAGCGGGGGGCAGACTCAAGAGACCCAGTACTTC. Its translation is CATLSGGQTQETQYF.